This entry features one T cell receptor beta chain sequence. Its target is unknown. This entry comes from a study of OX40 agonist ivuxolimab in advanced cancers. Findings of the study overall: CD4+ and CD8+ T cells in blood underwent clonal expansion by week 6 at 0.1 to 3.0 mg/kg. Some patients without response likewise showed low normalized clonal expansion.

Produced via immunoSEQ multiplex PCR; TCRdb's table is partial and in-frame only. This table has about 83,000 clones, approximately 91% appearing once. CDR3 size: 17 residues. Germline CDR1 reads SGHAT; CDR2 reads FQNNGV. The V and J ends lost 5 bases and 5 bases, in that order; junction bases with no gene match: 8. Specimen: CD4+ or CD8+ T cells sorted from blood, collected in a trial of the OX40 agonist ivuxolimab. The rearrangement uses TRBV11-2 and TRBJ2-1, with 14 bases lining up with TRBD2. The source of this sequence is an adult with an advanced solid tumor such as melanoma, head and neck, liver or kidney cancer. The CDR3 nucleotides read TGTGCCAGCAGCCCCAGACTAGCGGGGGGGAGGGACAATGAGCAGTTCTTC. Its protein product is CASSPRLAGGRDNEQFF.